This TCR beta chain was recovered during a study of cytomegalovirus exposure and HLA in healthy donors. Study overall: Inside one of the first data releases sat roughly 80 million unique TCRs taken from HLA-typed donors.

Germline assignment: CDR1 GTSNPN and CDR2 SVGIG (reference sequence). The V and J ends lost 1 base and 7 bases, in that order; junction bases with no gene match: 7. This CDR3 spans 15 amino acids. 13 Jbeta primers and 60 Vbeta primers were used for the PCR. The assay was immunoSEQ multiplex PCR, and TCRdb's table has in-frame clones only and misses some. The sample includes around 74,000 clones. This rearrangement joins TRBV30 to TRBJ1-5; TRBD1 agrees at 10 bases. This TCR came from a man aged 25-45 years in good health and CMV-seronegative. The sequenced sample was PBMCs. Here the CDR3 reads CAWSELGQGRQPQHF. The CDR3 region has the DNA TGTGCCTGGAGTGAGTTGGGACAGGGGAGGCAGCCCCAGCATTTT.